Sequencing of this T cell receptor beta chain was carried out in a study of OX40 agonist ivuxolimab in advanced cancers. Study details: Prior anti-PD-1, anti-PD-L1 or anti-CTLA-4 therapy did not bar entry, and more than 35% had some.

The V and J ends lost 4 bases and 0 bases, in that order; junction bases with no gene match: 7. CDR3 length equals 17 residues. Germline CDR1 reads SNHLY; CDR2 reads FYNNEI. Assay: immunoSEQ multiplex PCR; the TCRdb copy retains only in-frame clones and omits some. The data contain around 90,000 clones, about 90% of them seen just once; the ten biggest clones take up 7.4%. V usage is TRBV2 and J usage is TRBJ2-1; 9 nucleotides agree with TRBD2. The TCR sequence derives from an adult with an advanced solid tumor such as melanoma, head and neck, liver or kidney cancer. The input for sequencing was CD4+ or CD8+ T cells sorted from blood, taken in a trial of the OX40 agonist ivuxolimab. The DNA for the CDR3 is TGTGCCAGCAGTGGGTGGGGTAGCGGGAGCTCCTACAATGAGCAGTTCTTC. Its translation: CASSGWGSGSSYNEQFF.